This T cell receptor (beta chain) was observed in a study of control samples from healthy donors and cancer patients. Measured with immunoSEQ multiplex PCR; TCRdb has only the in-frame clones, and not every one. The sample has fewer than 250,000 clones. The CDR3 length is 16 residues. The V gene lost 3 bases and the J gene lost 0 bases, with 10 bases spanning the gap. Germline V CDR1 and CDR2: SGHKS, YYEKEE (reference sequence). This sequence joins TRBV5-5 and TRBJ1-6; D not resolved. Sequenced input: blood. The receptor's source is a woman in her 30s in good health. The CDR3 loop reads CASSSPANSYNSPLHF. In DNA form, the CDR3 reads TGTGCCAGCAGCTCCCCGGCTAACTCCTATAATTCACCCCTCCACTTT.